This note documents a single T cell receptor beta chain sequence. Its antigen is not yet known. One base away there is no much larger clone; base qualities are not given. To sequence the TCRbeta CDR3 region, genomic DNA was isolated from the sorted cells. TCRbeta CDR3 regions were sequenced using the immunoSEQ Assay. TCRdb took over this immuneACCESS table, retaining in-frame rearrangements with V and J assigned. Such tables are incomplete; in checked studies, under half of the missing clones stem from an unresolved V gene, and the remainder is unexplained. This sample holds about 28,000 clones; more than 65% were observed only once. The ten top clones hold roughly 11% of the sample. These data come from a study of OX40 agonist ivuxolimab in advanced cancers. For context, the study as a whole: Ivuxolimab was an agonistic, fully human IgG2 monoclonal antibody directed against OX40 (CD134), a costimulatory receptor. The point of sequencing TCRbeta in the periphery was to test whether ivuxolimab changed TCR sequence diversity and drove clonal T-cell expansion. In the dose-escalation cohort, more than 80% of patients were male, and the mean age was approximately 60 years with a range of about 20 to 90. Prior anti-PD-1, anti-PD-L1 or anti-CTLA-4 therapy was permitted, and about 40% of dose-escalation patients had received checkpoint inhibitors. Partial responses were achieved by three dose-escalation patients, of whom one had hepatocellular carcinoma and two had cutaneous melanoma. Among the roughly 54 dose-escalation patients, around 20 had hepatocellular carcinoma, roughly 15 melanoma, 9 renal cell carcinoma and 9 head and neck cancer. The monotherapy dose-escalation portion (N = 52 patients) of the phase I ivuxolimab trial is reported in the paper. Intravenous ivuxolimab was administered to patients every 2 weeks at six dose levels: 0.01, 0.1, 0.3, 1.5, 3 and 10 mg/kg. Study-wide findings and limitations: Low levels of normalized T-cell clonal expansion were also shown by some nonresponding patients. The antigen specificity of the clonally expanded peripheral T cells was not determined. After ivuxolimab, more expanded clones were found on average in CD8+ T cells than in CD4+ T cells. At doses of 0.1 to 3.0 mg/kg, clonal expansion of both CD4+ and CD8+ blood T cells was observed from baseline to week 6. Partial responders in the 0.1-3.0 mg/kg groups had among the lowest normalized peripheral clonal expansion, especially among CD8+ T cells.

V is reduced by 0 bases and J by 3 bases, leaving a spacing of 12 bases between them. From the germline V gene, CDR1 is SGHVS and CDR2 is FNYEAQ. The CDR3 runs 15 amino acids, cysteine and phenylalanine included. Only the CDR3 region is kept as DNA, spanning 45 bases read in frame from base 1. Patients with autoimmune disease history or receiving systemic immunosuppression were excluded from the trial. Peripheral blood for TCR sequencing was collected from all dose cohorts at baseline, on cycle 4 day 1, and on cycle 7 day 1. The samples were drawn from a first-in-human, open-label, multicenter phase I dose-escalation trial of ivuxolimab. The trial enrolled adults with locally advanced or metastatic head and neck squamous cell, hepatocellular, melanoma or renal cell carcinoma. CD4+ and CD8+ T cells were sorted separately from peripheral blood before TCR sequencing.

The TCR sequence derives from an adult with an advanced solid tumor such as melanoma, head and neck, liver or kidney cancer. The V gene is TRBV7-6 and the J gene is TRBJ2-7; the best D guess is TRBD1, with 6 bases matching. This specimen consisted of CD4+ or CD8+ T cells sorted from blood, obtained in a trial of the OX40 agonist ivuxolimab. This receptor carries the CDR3 CASSLAGDNFYEQYF. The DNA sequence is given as TGTGCCAGCAGCTTAGCGGGGGACAATTTCTACGAGCAGTACTTC.